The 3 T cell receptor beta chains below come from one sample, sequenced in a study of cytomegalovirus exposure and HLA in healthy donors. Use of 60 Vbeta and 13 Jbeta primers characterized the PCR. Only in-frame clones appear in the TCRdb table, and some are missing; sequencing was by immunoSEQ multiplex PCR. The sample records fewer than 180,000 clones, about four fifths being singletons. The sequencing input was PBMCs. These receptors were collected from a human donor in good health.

CDR3 amino acids: CASSLGTGQLFF. The DNA for the CDR3 is TGTGCCAGCAGTTTAGGGACAGGACAACTGTTTTTT. The chain employs TRBV28 and TRBJ1-4; the match to TRBD1 covers 8 bases. J lost 12 bases, V lost 2 bases, and 2 bases had no gene match. CDR3 length equals 12 residues. CDR1 and CDR2 (germline): MDHEN, SYDVKM.

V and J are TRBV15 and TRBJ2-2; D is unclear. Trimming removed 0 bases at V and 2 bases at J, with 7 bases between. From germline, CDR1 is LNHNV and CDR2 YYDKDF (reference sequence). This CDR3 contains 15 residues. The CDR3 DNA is TGTGCCACCAGCAGAGAGGCGGAAAACACCGGGGAGCTGTTTTTT. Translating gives CATSREAENTGELFF.

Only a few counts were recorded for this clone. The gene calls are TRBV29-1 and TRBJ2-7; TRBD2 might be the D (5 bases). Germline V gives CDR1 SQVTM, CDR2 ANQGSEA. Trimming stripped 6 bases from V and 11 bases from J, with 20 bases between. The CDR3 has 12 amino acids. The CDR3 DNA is TGCAGCGTAGCCGAGGGCGTCGGTATGGAGTACTTC. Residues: CSVAEGVGMEYF.